This T cell receptor (beta chain) emerged from a study of blood T cells in healthy people across ages. Study conclusions and caveats: Older age went with lower TCR beta diversity per million T cells, in a roughly linear way. Higher diversity and more naive CD4+ cells were features of long-lived donors, compared to aged donors.

V was clipped by 6 bases and J by 7 bases; unmatched bases: 10. The CDR3 is made up of 15 amino acids. PCR was performed a second time for about 7 to 11 cycles using a sample-barcoded 5' primer and a J-beta primer mix. Each single sample gave us at least 3 million CDR3-containing paired-end reads. TCRdb ran MiXCR on the 5' RACE reads and lists one entry per CDR3 protein. Of under 1,000,000 distinct CDR3 sequences listed, 35% to 40% are singletons. With respect to this clonotype: The antigen is unknown.

This rearrangement joins TRBV12-3 or TRBV12-4 to TRBJ2-1; 9 nucleotides align to TRBD1. The sequence came from a man between 18 and 29 years old in good health. Sequencing was carried out using blood. In nucleotides, the CDR3 is TGTGCCAGCAGGGCCACAGGGGGCGCGAGGAATGAGCAGTTCTTC. It yields the protein CASRATGGARNEQFF.